The subject of this entry is one TCR beta chain. Its matching antigen is unknown. This record belongs to a study of shared clonotypes between healthy human individuals. Study as a whole: The composition of the donors was two women and three men aged 18 to 49.

150 to 250 ng DNA, about 33,000 T cell genomes, went into each sorted-subset replicate PCR. Original processing notes: Filtering was not the same, since immunoSEQ gave junction-only sequences without quality scores. The assay was immunoSEQ multiplex PCR, and TCRdb's table has in-frame clones only and misses some. The DNA gave D and trimming, while V, J and clone size come from that table. The table has around 640,000 clones, around 96% seen once; the top ten hold roughly 0.1%. Study results and limitations: An effect of sequencing depth on clonotype sharing among donors was expected.

J lost 4 bases, V lost 5 bases, and 9 bases had no gene match. The germline CDR1 and CDR2 sequences are MGHRA and YSYEKL. CDR3 length equals 16 residues. Selected positively for CCR7 and CD45RO-negative, naive CD8 cells excluded terminally differentiated effector memory CD45RA+ cells. The clonotype originates from a woman aged 30 to 39 in good health. The chain uses TRBV4-1 and TRBJ2-1, with TRBD1 matching 9 bases. The sample was naive CD8+ T cells sorted from blood. CDR3 sequence (DNA): TGCGCCAGCAGCTGGACACAGGGGGCGGGATACAATGAGCAGTTCTTC. It specifies CASSWTQGAGYNEQFF.